Following are 14 T cell receptor beta chains from one sample sequenced in a study of a mutant IDH1 vaccine in newly diagnosed glioma. Time point indicated: week 35, safety follow-up. It was 300 ug of mutant IDH1 20-mer peptide that made up each vaccine dose, given with topical imiquimod. Which antigens these TCRs recognize remains unknown. The repertoire was sequenced with immunoSEQ multiplex PCR; TCRdb's copy has only in-frame clones and lacks some. This sample carries tens of thousands of clones, 74% of them seen once, and the ten largest clones take roughly 5%. The sequencing here drew on PBMCs, taken from a glioma patient whose treatment included an IDH1 peptide vaccine. The origin of the receptors is a man aged 45-65 years with glioma.

V and J are TRBV6-5 and TRBJ1-5; D gene ambiguous. Germline CDR1 reads MNHEY; CDR2 reads SVGAGI. This CDR3 comprises 15 residues. The V end lost 6 bases, the J end lost 3 bases, and 15 bases lay between the germline ends. CDR3 nucleotide sequence: TGTGCCAGCAGCCTCGACGGTGGGTCCAATCAGCCCCAGCATTTT. Translating it yields CASSLDGGSNQPQHF.

The chain links TRBV27 to TRBJ1-5; a weak D match, TRBD1 (6 bases). The germline gives CDR1 MNHEY, CDR2 SMNVEV (reference sequence). V was trimmed by 7 bases and J by 7 bases, leaving 11 bases between them. The CDR3 spans 12 residues. The CDR3 nucleotides are TGTGCCAGCAAGACAGGAGGACAGCCCCAGCATTTT. Protein sequence: CASKTGGQPQHF.

The V gene is TRBV4-3, the J gene TRBJ2-1, with 9 bases matching TRBD2. The CDR3 consists of 15 residues. CDR1 is LGHNA and CDR2 is YSLEER in the germline V gene. V gave up 3 bases and J gave up 6 bases; unmatched junction bases: 6. CDR3 in amino acids: CASSQEGRGGNEQFF. The CDR3, as DNA: TGCGCCAGCAGCCAGGAGGGGCGGGGGGGCAATGAGCAGTTCTTC.

The V and J genes are TRBV18 and TRBJ1-3, with 9 bases fitting TRBD1. J was trimmed by 0 bases and V by 0 bases; bases with no gene match: 6. This CDR3 spans 18 amino acids. Germline V gene data show CDR1 as KGHSH and CDR2 as LQKENI. The CDR3 DNA sequence: TGTGCCAGCTCACCACCTCGGGACAGGGTGTCCTCTGGAAACACCATATATTTT. Its protein product is CASSPPRDRVSSGNTIYF.

The chain uses TRBV7-9 and TRBJ2-3; D remains ambiguous. Germline lookup yields CDR1 SEHNR and CDR2 FQNEAQ (reference sequence). This CDR3 is built from 13 residues. V was shortened by 1 base and J by 4 bases, with 6 bases between the two germline ends. The CDR3 protein is CASSLVGADTQYF. For the CDR3, the DNA is TGTGCCAGCAGCTTAGTTGGGGCAGATACGCAGTATTTT.

The chain recombines TRBV29-1 with TRBJ1-1; 7 nucleotides line up with TRBD1. CDR3 length: 13 amino acids. CDR1 SQVTM and CDR2 ANQGSEA come from the germline V gene. J lost 6 bases, V lost 7 bases, and 11 bases had no gene match. CDR3 region: CSGQGKARAEAFF. CDR3 bases: TGCAGCGGACAGGGAAAGGCAAGGGCTGAAGCTTTCTTT.

The rearrangement uses TRBV6-5 and TRBJ1-2; no reliable D call. There are 13 residues in the CDR3. The V end was cut by 6 bases, the J end by 6 bases, with 14 bases between. The germline V gene has CDR1 MNHEY and CDR2 SVGAGI. The CDR3 loop reads CASSLGSRDGYTF. As DNA, the CDR3 is TGTGCCAGCAGCCTTGGTTCTAGGGATGGCTACACCTTC.

CDR3 coding DNA: TGTGCCAGCTCCCAGCCGGGCAAATACGAGCAGTACTTC. This encodes CASSQPGKYEQYF. The rearrangement joins TRBV27 to TRBJ2-7, with D hard to call. Germline loops: CDR1 MNHEY, CDR2 SMNVEV (reference sequence). CDR3 size: 13 residues. Trimming pared 8 bases from V and 4 bases from J, leaving 15 bases between.

Ten or more counts support this clone. J is TRBJ1-1 and V is TRBV7-3; TRBD1 might be the D (6 bases). Germline CDR1 is SGHTA and CDR2 is FQGTGA. The V gene lost 1 base and the J gene lost 9 bases, with 12 bases spanning the gap. The CDR3 sequence is 13 residues long. CDR3 sequence reads: CASSLSEQGQAFF. DNA of the CDR3: TGTGCCAGCAGCTTAAGTGAACAGGGCCAAGCTTTCTTT.

The rearrangement links TRBV30 to TRBJ1-5; 11 positions match TRBD1. V dropped 1 base and J dropped 6; count of bases not matched to a gene: 5. Germline CDR1 and CDR2: GTSNPN and SVGIG (reference sequence). The CDR3 totals 15 residues. CDR3 DNA: TGTGCCTGGAGTGAGGGACAGGGGGGATTTCAGCCCCAGCATTTT. Its translation is CAWSEGQGGFQPQHF. The full variable domain, in which reference TRBV30 and TRBJ1-5 provide the parts outside the CDR3, is SQTIHQWPATLVQPVGSPLSLECTVEGTSNPNLYWYRQAAGRGLQLLFYSVGIGQISSEVPQNLSASRPQDRQFILSSKKLLLSDSGFYLCAWSEGQGGFQPQHFGDGTRLSIL.

The chain carries TRBV30 and TRBJ2-3; 10 bases map to TRBD2. The CDR3 has 15 residues. Unmatched junction bases numbered 3, after V lost 1 base and J lost 2 bases. Looked up from germline, CDR1 is GTSNPN and CDR2 is SVGIG (reference sequence). In nucleotides, the CDR3 is TGTGCCTGGAGTGGGACTAGCGGCTCCACAGATACGCAGTATTTT. Residues: CAWSGTSGSTDTQYF.

The rearrangement links TRBV29-1 to TRBJ1-1; D not resolved. Between the trimmed V and J ends, which lost 3 bases and 10 bases, there was a span of 12 bases. This CDR3 contains 11 residues. Germline V gene sequence: CDR1 SQVTM, CDR2 ANQGSEA. CDR3 loop: CSVDGRGGAFF. The CDR3 coding sequence is TGCAGCGTTGATGGGCGGGGAGGAGCTTTCTTT. Filled out from reference TRBV29-1 and TRBJ1-1, the complete variable domain reads SAVISQKPSRDICQRGTSLTIQCQVDSQVTMMFWYRQQPGQSLTLIATANQGSEATYESGFVIDKFPISRPNLTFSTLTVSNMSPEDSSIYLCSVDGRGGAFFGQGTRLTVV.

This sequence joins TRBV5-5 and TRBJ1-1; 7 nucleotides line up with TRBD1. Unmatched junction bases numbered 8, after V lost 2 bases and J lost 4 bases. The V gene's germline CDR1 is SGHKS and CDR2 YYEKEE (reference sequence). The CDR3 sequence is 15 residues long. In nucleotides, the CDR3 is TGTGCCAGCAGCTTCCAGGGGGGAGAGGGCACTGAAGCTTTCTTT. The encoded protein is CASSFQGGEGTEAFF.

The chain uses TRBV7-9 and TRBJ1-5; the D gene is possibly TRBD1 (5 bases). The CDR3 is 18 amino acids. V was clipped by 5 bases and J by 9 bases, with 29 bases between them. The germline V gene encodes CDR1 SEHNR and CDR2 FQNEAQ (reference sequence). Written as DNA, the CDR3 is TGTGCCAGCAGCCTCCGGGGAGGGATGGCGGGGCGCCTTAGGCCCCAGCATTTT. Translating gives CASSLRGGMAGRLRPQHF.